The 6 T cell receptor beta chains reported below all come from one sample, sequenced in a study of shared clonotypes between healthy human individuals. The naive CD8 fraction comprised CD45RO-negative cells positively selected for CCR7 and excluded terminally differentiated effector memory CD45RA+ cells. TCRdb's copy holds only in-frame clones and misses some; the assay was immunoSEQ multiplex PCR. The table lists 2 million or so clones, approximately 94% of them singletons. Source material: naive CD8+ T cells sorted from blood. The origin of the receptors is a man between 18 and 29 years old in good health.

A single count supports this clone. V is TRBV29-1 and J is TRBJ2-3; 13 positions agree with TRBD2. J lost 1 base, V lost 7 bases, and 8 bases had no gene match. Germline CDR1 SQVTM, CDR2 ANQGSEA. The CDR3 totals 16 residues. The CDR3 loop is CSALGLAGAGTDTQYF. The CDR3 bases are TGCAGCGCCCTAGGACTAGCGGGGGCCGGCACAGATACGCAGTATTTT.

A few counts support this clone. The chain carries TRBV7-2 and TRBJ2-5; D remains unclear. V was cut by 4 bases and J by 2 bases, with 14 bases left in between. The germline CDR1 and CDR2 sequences are SGHTA and FQGNSA. The CDR3 totals 15 residues. CDR3 DNA sequence: TGTGCCAGCAGCTCACGTAGCCCCGGGCAAGAGACCCAGTACTTC. This encodes CASSSRSPGQETQYF.

This chain links TRBV4-3 with TRBJ2-7; TRBD1 is a possible D gene (5 bases). Germline V gene lookup returns CDR1 LGHNA and CDR2 YSLEER. The V and J ends lost 1 base and 3 bases respectively, with 16 bases between them. The CDR3 is 16 residues long. The CDR3 bases are TGCGCCAGCAGCCAAGTCTTCGCAGGGCCAAACTACGAGCAGTACTTC. The encoded protein is CASSQVFAGPNYEQYF.

The chain recombines TRBV7-8 with TRBJ2-5, with unresolved D. Per the germline V gene, CDR1 is SGHVS and CDR2 is FQNEAQ. This CDR3 has 12 amino acids. V was shortened by 1 base and J by 4 bases, with 4 bases between the two germline ends. The CDR3 nucleotides are TGTGCCAGCAGCTTAGGGTTAGAGACCCAGTACTTC. Translation gives CASSLGLETQYF. The variable domain in full, completed from reference TRBV7-8 and TRBJ2-5, reads GAGVSQSPRYKVAKRGQDVALRCDPISGHVSLFWYQQALGQGPEFLTYFQNEAQLDKSGLPSDRFFAERPEGSVSTLKIQRTQQEDSAVYLCASSLGLETQYFGPGTRLLVL.

Concerning this clone: The sample has other DNA sequences that encode this CDR3 too. The chain is built from TRBV10-2 and TRBJ2-1; D is uncertain. This CDR3 contains 14 residues. Trimming took 0 bases from V and 3 from J, leaving 6 bases between them. Germline V gives CDR1 WSHSY, CDR2 SAAADI. For the CDR3, the DNA is TGCGCCAGCAGTGAGTCTTGGGGCTACAATGAGCAGTTCTTC. This gives the protein CASSESWGYNEQFF.

The chain couples TRBV29-1 to TRBJ1-4, with D hard to call. Germline values: CDR1 SQVTM, CDR2 ANQGSEA. V was trimmed by 6 bases and J by 5 bases, leaving 7 bases between them. The CDR3 sequence is 11 residues long. CDR3 protein: CSVHENEKLFF. CDR3 nucleotide sequence: TGCAGCGTCCATGAGAATGAAAAACTGTTTTTT.